Reported below is one T cell receptor (beta chain). As yet, its antigen is unknown. The table came from immunoSEQ multiplex PCR; TCRdb's copy has only in-frame clones and leaves some out. The data hold over 50,000 clones, with roughly 72% observed a single time. Described time point: week 47, end of study. The investigators gave 300 ug of mutant IDH1 20-mer peptide in each vaccine dose, together with topical imiquimod. The sample is drawn from a study of a mutant IDH1 vaccine in newly diagnosed glioma. Study overall: The study started vaccination 4-6 weeks after radiotherapy alone, or with temozolomide cycles. Study conclusions and caveats: Most patients, 90% to 95%, showed vaccine-induced immune responses.

V trimming: 3 bases; J trimming: 0 bases; junction bases outside the gene matches: 11. There are 18 residues in the CDR3. Germline-derived CDR1 and CDR2 are MNHNS and SASEGT. This chain joins TRBV6-1 and TRBJ1-5; 7 bases fit TRBD1. The TCR was taken from a woman in her thirties or forties with glioma. Some clones in this sample may be carry-over from other donors' samples. Sequencing used PBMCs, obtained from a glioma patient whose treatment included an IDH1 peptide vaccine. The CDR3 protein is CASSEIGGQIVSNQPQHF. The CDR3 DNA follows: TGTGCCAGCAGTGAGATAGGGGGCCAAATCGTTAGCAATCAGCCCCAGCATTTT.